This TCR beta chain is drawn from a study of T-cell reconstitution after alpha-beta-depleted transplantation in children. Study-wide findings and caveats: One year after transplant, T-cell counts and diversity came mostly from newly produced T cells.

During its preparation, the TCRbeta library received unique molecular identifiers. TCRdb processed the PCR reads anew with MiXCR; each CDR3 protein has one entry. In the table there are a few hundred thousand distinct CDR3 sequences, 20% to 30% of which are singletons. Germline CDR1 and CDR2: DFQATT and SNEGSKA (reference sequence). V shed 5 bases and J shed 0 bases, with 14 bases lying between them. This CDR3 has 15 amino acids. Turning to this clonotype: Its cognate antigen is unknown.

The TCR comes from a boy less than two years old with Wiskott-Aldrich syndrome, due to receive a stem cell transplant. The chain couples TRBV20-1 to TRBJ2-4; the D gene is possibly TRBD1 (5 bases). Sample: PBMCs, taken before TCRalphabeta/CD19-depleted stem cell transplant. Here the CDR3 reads CSAGKQTVAKNIQYF. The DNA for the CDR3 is TGCAGTGCTGGAAAACAGACAGTAGCCAAAAACATTCAGTACTTC.